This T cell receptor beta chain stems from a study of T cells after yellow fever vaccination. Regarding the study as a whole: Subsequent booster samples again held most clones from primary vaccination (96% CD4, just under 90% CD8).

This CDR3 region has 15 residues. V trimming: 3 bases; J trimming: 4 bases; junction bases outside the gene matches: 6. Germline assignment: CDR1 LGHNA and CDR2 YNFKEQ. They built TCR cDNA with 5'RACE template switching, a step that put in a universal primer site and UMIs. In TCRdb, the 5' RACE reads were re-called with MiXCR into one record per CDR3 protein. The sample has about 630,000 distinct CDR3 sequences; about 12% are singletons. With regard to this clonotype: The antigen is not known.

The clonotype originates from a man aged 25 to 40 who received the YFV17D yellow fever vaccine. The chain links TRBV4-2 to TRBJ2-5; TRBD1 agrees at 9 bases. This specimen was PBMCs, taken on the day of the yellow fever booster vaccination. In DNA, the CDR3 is TGTGCCAGCAGCCAGAGCGACAGGGGGGGAGAGACCCAGTACTTC. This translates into CASSQSDRGGETQYF.